The rows below give T cell receptor beta chains drawn from one sample of a study of breast tumors, draining lymph nodes, adjacent tissues. TCRdb re-analysed the multiplex PCR reads in MiXCR, keeping a single row per CDR3 protein. The sample lists about 230,000 distinct CDR3 sequences; less than 40% were seen once. Material: axillary lymph node tissue. The receptors were sampled from a female donor with breast cancer. Some clones in this sample may be carry-over from other donors' samples. The CDR3 runs from the conserved cysteine through the conserved F or W. The D gene is left open where the match is weak. The size entry is marked missing in some rows and otherwise reads once, few, many or a size class.

>TRBD1|many|TRBJ1-2|TRBV6-1
TGTGCCAGCATGGACAGGGGGCGTACAACTATGGGCTACACCTTC
CASMDRGRTTMGYTF
>TRBD2|.|TRBJ2-5|TRBV24-1
TGTGCCACCAGTGGAATAAGCGGGAGAGAGGCCCAGTACTTC
CATSGISGREAQYF
>.|many|TRBJ2-5|TRBV28
TGTGCCAGCAGTCTCCTAGACCTAGGATCGGCCCAGTACTTC
CASSLLDLGSAQYF
>TRBD2|many|TRBJ2-1|TRBV19
TGTGCCAGTAGGAATCCTAGCGGGAGCCAGGTTGATGAGCAGTTCTTC
CASRNPSGSQVDEQFF
>.|many|TRBJ2-6|TRBV5-1
TGCGCCAGCAAGAACGGCAGCTCTGGGGCCAACGTCCTGACTTTC
CASKNGSSGANVLTF
>TRBD2|.|TRBJ2-3|TRBV4-1
TGCGCCAGCAGCCAAGGCCCTAGACTAGCGAGAGGTCGCACAGATACGCAGTATTTT
CASSQGPRLARGRTDTQYF
>TRBD1|many|TRBJ1-6|TRBV5-1
TGCGCCAGCAAGGGGACAGCAAATTCACCCCTCCACTTT
CASKGTANSPLHF
>.|once|TRBJ2-5|TRBV20-1
TGCAGTGCTATCCACAGGGACGGAGAGACCCAGTACTTC
CSAIHRDGETQYF
>TRBD2|.|TRBJ2-1|TRBV11-3
TGTGCCAGCAGCTTGGGACTAGCGGGCTACAATGATCAGTTCTTC
CASSLGLAGYNDQFF
>TRBD2|many|TRBJ2-1|TRBV20-1
TGCAGTGCTAGAGAGGCAGGAGCGGGAGCCCTCTCCTACAATGAGCAGTTCTTC
CSAREAGAGALSYNEQFF
>.|many|TRBJ2-7|TRBV18
TGTGCCAGCTCAAGTAGCGGGACAGGCGAGCAGTACTTC
CASSSSGTGEQYF
>.|many|TRBJ2-7|TRBV4-3
TGCGCCAGCAGCCAAGATTTAGGGAGCTACGAGCAGTACTTC
CASSQDLGSYEQYF
>TRBD1|many|TRBJ1-3|TRBV2
TGTGCCAGCGACAGGGGGCTTAGCTCTGGAAACACCATATATTTT
CASDRGLSSGNTIYF